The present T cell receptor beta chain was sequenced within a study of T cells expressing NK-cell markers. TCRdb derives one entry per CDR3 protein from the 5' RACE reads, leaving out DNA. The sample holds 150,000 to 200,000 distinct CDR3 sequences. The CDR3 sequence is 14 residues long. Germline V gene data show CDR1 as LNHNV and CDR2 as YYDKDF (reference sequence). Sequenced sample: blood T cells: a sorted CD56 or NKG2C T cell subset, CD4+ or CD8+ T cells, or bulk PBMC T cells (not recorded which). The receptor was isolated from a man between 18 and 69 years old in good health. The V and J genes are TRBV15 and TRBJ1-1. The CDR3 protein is CATSLHSTNTEAFF.